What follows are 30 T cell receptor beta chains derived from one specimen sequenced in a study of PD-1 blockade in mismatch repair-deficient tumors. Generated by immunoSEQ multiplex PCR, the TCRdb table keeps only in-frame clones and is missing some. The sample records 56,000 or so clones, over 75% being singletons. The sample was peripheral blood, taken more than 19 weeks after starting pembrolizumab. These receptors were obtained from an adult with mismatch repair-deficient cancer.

CDR3 protein: CASSLDGTGNTEAFF. CDR3 nucleotides: TGCGCCAGCAGCTTGGATGGGACAGGGAACACTGAAGCTTTCTTT. This chain links TRBV5-1 with TRBJ1-1, with 8 bases fitting TRBD1. Germline values: CDR1 SGHRS, CDR2 YFSETQ. The CDR3 contains 15 residues. Trimming removed 0 bases from V and 1 base from J; junction bases left unmatched: 2.

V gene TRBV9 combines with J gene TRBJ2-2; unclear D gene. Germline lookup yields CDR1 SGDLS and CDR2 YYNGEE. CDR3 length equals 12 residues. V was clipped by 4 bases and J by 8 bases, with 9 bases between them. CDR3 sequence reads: CASSLGQGELFF. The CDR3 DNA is TGTGCCAGCAGCTTAGGGCAGGGGGAGCTGTTTTTT.

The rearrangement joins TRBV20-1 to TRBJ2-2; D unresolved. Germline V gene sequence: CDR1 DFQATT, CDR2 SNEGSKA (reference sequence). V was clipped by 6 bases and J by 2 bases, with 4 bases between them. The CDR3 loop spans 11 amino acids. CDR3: CSAQNTGELFF. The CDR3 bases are TGCAGTGCGCAAAACACCGGGGAGCTGTTTTTT.

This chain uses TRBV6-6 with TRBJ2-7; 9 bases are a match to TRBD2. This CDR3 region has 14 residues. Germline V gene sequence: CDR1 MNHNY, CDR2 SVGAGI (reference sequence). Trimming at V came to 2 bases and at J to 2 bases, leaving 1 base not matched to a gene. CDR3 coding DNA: TGTGCCAGCAGTTACGCTAGCGGGGCCTACGAGCAGTACTTC. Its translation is CASSYASGAYEQYF.

The CDR3 loop reads CSGTTGDHYGYTF. In nucleotides, the CDR3 is TGCAGCGGAACGACAGGGGATCACTATGGCTACACCTTC. This chain connects TRBV29-1 to TRBJ1-2, with 8 bases fitting TRBD1. Trimming at V came to 7 bases and at J to 3 bases, leaving 7 bases not matched to a gene. The CDR3 contains 13 residues. Germline V gene lookup returns CDR1 SQVTM and CDR2 ANQGSEA.

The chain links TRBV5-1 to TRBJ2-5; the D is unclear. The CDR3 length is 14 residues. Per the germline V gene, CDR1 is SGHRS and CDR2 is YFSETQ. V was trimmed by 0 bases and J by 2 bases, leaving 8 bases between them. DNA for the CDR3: TGCGCCAGCAGCTTGGTTAGCCCGCAAGAGACCCAGTACTTC. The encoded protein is CASSLVSPQETQYF.

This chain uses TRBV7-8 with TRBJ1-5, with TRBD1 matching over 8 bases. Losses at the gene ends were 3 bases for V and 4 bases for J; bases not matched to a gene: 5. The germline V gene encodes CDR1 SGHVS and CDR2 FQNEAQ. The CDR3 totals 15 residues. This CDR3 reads CASSFADRENQPQHF. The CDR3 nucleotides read TGTGCCAGCAGCTTTGCGGACAGGGAAAATCAGCCCCAGCATTTT. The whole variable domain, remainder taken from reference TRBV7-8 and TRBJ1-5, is GAGVSQSPRYKVAKRGQDVALRCDPISGHVSLFWYQQALGQGPEFLTYFQNEAQLDKSGLPSDRFFAERPEGSVSTLKIQRTQQEDSAVYLCASSFADRENQPQHFGDGTRLSIL.

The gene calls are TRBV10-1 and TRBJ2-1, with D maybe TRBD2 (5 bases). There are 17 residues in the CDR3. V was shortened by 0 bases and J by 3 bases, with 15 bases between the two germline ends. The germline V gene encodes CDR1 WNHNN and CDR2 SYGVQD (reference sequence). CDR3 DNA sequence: TGCGCCAGCAGTGAGTCTCCCAGCGGTATAAGCTACAATGAGCAGTTCTTC. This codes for CASSESPSGISYNEQFF.

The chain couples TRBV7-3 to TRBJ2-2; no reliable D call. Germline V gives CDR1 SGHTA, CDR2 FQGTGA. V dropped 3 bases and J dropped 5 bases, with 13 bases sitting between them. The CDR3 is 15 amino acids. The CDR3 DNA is TGTGCCAGCAGCTTCGACCGGGTGGGAACCGGGGAGCTGTTTTTT. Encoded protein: CASSFDRVGTGELFF. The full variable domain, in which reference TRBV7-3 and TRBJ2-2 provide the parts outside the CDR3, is GAGVSQTPSNKVTEKGKYVELRCDPISGHTALYWYRQSLGQGPEFLIYFQGTGAADDSGLPNDRFFAVRPEGSVSTLKIQRTERGDSAVYLCASSFDRVGTGELFFGEGSRLTVL.

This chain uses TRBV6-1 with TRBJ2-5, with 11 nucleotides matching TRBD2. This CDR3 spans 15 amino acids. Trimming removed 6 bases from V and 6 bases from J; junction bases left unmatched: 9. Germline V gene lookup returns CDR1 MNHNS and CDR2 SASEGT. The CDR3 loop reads CASSPTSGNAKTQYF. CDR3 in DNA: TGTGCCAGCAGCCCGACTAGCGGGAATGCGAAGACCCAGTACTTC.

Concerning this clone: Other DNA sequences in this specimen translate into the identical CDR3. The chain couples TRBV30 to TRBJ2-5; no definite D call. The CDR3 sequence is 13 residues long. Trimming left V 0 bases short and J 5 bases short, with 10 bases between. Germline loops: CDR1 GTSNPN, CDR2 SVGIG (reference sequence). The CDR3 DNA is TGTGCCTGGAGTGTACGTCCCGGCGAGACCCAGTACTTC. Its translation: CAWSVRPGETQYF.

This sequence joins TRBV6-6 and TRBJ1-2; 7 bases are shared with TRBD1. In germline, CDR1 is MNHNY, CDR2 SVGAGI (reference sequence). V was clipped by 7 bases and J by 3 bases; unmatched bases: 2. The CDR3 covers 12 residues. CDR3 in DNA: TGTGCCAGCACCAGGGGGGACTATGGCTACACCTTC. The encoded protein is CASTRGDYGYTF.

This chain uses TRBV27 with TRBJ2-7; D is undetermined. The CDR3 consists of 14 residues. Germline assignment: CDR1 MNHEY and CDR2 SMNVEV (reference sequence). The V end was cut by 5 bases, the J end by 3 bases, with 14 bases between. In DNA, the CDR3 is TGTGCCAGCAGTCTCCAGAGGACCGGCTACGAGCAGTACTTC. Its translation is CASSLQRTGYEQYF.

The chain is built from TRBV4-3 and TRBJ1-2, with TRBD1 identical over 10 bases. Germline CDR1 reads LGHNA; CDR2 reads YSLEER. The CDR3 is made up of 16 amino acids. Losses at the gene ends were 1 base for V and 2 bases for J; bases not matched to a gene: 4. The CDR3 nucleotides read TGCGCCAGCAGCCAAGCGGCGACAGGGGGCAACTATGGCTACACCTTC. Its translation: CASSQAATGGNYGYTF.

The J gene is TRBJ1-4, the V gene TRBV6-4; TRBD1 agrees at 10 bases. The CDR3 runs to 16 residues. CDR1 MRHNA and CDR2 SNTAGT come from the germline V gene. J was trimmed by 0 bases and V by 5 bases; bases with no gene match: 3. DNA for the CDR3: TGTGCCAGCAGTACCGACAGGGGGCCAACTAATGAAAAACTGTTTTTT. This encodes CASSTDRGPTNEKLFF.

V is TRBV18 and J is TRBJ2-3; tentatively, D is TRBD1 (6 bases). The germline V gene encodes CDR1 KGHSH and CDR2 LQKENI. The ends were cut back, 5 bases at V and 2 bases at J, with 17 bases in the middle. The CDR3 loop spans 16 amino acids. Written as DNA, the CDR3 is TGTGCCAGCTCATCCAGAGACAGGCCCATCACAGATACGCAGTATTTT. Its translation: CASSSRDRPITDTQYF.

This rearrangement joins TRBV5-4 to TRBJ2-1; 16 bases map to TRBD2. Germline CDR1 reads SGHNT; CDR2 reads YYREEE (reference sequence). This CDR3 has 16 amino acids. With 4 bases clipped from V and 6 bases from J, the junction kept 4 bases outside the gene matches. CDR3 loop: CASSGGLAGGRNEQFF. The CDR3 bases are TGTGCCAGCAGCGGGGGACTAGCGGGAGGGCGCAATGAGCAGTTCTTC.

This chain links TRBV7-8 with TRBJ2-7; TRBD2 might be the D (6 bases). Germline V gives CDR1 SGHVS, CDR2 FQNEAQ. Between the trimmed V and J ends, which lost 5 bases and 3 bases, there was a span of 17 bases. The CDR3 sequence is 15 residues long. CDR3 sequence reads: CASSPVGRGDYEQYF. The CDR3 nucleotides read TGTGCCAGCAGCCCCGTGGGGCGGGGCGACTACGAGCAGTACTTC.

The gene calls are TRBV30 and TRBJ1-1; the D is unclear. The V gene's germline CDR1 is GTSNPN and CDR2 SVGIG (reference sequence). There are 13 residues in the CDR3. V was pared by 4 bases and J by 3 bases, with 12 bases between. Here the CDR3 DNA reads TGTGCCTGGATGAGGAATCTGGACACTGAAGCTTTCTTT. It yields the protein CAWMRNLDTEAFF.

CDR3 sequence (DNA): TGTGCCACCTCATTAGCGGGCCCCACAGATACGCAGTATTTT. Encoded protein: CATSLAGPTDTQYF. The V and J genes are TRBV7-8 and TRBJ2-3, with 7 bases that match TRBD2. The CDR3 is 14 residues long. Per the germline V gene, CDR1 is SGHVS and CDR2 is FQNEAQ. V was pared by 10 bases and J by 2 bases, with 9 bases of the junction left unmatched.

The DNA for the CDR3 is TGTGCCAGCAACCCACAGCTTCCTGGGGCCAACGTCCTGACTTTC. Encoded protein: CASNPQLPGANVLTF. V is TRBV28 and J is TRBJ2-6, with D unclear. This CDR3 has 15 amino acids. The germline gives CDR1 MDHEN, CDR2 SYDVKM. Trimming removed 7 bases at V and 2 bases at J, with 12 bases between.

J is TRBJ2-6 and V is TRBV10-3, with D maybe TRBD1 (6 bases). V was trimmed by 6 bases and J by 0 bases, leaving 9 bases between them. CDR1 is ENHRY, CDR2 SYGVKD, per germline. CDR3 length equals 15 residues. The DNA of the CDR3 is TGTGCCATCAGACAAGGGGGCTCTGGGGCCAACGTCCTGACTTTC. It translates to CAIRQGGSGANVLTF.

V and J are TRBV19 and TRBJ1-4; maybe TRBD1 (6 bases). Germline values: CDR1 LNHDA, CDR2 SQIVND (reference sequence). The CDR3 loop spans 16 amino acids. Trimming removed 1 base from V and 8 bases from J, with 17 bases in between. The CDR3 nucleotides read TGTGCCAGTAGTATAGCCCAAGGGGGGGCCAGGGAAAAACTGTTTTTT. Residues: CASSIAQGGAREKLFF.

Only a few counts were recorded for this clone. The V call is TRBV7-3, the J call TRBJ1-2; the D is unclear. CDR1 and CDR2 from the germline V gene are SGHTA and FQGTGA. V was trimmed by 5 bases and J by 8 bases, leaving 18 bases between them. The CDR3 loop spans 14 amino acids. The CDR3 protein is CASSTGSRPEGYTF. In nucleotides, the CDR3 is TGTGCCAGCAGCACCGGAAGTCGCCCGGAGGGCTACACCTTC. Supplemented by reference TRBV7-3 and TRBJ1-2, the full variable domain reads GAGVSQTPSNKVTEKGKYVELRCDPISGHTALYWYRQSLGQGPEFLIYFQGTGAADDSGLPNDRFFAVRPEGSVSTLKIQRTERGDSAVYLCASSTGSRPEGYTFGSGTRLTVV.

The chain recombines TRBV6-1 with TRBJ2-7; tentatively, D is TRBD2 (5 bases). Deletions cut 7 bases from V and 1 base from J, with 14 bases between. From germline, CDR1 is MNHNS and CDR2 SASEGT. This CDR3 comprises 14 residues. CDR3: CASKEADMSYEQYF. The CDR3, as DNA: TGTGCCAGCAAGGAGGCCGATATGTCCTACGAGCAGTACTTC.

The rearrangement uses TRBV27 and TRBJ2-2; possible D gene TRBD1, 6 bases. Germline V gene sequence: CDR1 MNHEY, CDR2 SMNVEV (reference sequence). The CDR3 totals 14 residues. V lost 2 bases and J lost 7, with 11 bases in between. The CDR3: CASSLTGSIGELFF. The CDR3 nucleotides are TGTGCCAGCAGTTTAACAGGGTCAATCGGGGAGCTGTTTTTT.

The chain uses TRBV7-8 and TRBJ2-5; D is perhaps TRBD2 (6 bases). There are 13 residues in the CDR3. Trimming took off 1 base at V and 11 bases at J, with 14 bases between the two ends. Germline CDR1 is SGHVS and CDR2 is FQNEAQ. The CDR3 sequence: CASSLDVGREQYF. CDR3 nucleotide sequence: TGTGCCAGCAGCTTAGATGTGGGCCGGGAGCAGTACTTC.

In DNA form, the CDR3 reads TGTGCCAGCAGCCCACAGGCTGTACTAAACTATGGCTACACCTTC. As protein: CASSPQAVLNYGYTF. This sequence joins TRBV5-4 and TRBJ1-2; weak D call: TRBD1 (5 bases). V lost 4 bases to trimming and J lost 2 bases, with 15 bases between them. The CDR3 is made up of 15 amino acids. Germline values: CDR1 SGHNT, CDR2 YYREEE (reference sequence). The complete variable domain, with remaining parts taken from reference TRBV5-4 and TRBJ1-2, reads ETGVTQSPTHLIKTRGQQVTLRCSSQSGHNTVSWYQQALGQGPQFIFQYYREEENGRGNFPPRFSGLQFPNYSSELNVNALELDDSALYLCASSPQAVLNYGYTFGSGTRLTVV.

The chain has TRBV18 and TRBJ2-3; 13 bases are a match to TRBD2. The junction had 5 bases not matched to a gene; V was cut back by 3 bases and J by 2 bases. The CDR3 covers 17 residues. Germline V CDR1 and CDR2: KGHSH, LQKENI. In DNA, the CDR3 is TGTGCCAGCTCACCCTTACTAGCGGGAGGGTACACAGATACGCAGTATTTT. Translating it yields CASSPLLAGGYTDTQYF.

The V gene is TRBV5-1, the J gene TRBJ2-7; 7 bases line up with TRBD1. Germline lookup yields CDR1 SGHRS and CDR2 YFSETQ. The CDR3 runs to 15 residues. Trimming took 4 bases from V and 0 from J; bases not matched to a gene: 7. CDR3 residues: CASSPRTGSSYEQYF. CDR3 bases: TGCGCCAGCAGCCCACGGACAGGAAGCTCCTACGAGCAGTACTTC.